These 32 T cell receptor beta chains came from one sample sequenced in a study of blood T cell repertoires in COVID-19 (dated by TCRdb to 2020 to 2022). Library creation used the immunoSEQ multiplex PCR assay. TCRdb's version of the immuneACCESS table is confined to in-frame rearrangements and falls short of the full clone set. An unresolved V gene accounts for under half of the shortfall where checked; the remainder is of unknown origin. This sample gives 300,000 to 450,000 clones in total; 85% of them show up just once. Approximately 3.7% of the sample belongs to the ten largest clones. Sequenced input: peripheral blood. The source is a woman aged 18-35 years with acute or convalescent COVID-19.

The rearrangement links TRBV6-5 to TRBJ1-2; 8 bases line up with TRBD1. After removal of 6 bases from V and 0 bases from J, the junction contained 3 bases not matched to a gene. Germline V gene sequence: CDR1 MNHEY, CDR2 SVGAGI. This CDR3 spans 14 amino acids. The CDR3 DNA reads as TGTGCCAGCAGCCACAGGGGGACTAACTATGGCTACACCTTC. It is translated as CASSHRGTNYGYTF.

The count of this clone is one. V gene TRBV2 combines with J gene TRBJ2-5, with D maybe TRBD2 (5 bases). Trimming shortened V by 3 bases and J by 5 bases, and 16 bases separated the two germline ends. This CDR3 has 15 residues. CDR1 SNHLY and CDR2 FYNNEI come from the germline V gene. The CDR3 reads CASSELGAQQETQYF. The CDR3 bases are TGTGCCAGCAGTGAGTTGGGAGCACAACAGGAGACCCAGTACTTC. Complete variable domain (other parts from reference TRBV2 and TRBJ2-5): EPEVTQTPSHQVTQMGQEVILRCVPISNHLYFYWYRQILGQKVEFLVSFYNNEISEKSEIFDDQFSVERPDGSNFTLKIRSTKLEDSAMYFCASSELGAQQETQYFGPGTRLLVL.

This clone has only a few counts. Other DNA variants within this sample encode the same CDR3. The chain joins TRBV27 to TRBJ1-1, with 7 bases identical to TRBD1. The CDR3 loop spans 14 amino acids. With V trimmed by 2 bases and J by 5 bases, 5 bases remained unmatched. Germline CDR1 MNHEY, CDR2 SMNVEV (reference sequence). CDR3 in amino acids: CASSLRGPETEAFF. For the CDR3, the DNA is TGTGCCAGCAGTTTAAGGGGGCCCGAAACTGAAGCTTTCTTT.

This rearrangement joins TRBV5-1 to TRBJ1-2; D is possibly TRBD1 (6 bases). Per the germline V gene, CDR1 is SGHRS and CDR2 is YFSETQ. V was clipped by 1 base and J by 3 bases, with 10 bases between them. The CDR3 spans 14 residues. CDR3 amino acids: CASSLTQGDYGYTF. The CDR3 DNA follows: TGCGCCAGCAGCTTGACACAGGGTGACTATGGCTACACCTTC.

This sequence joins TRBV25-1 and TRBJ1-1; D is perhaps TRBD1 (6 bases). The CDR3 contains 13 residues. V shed 5 bases and J shed 7 bases, with 14 bases lying between them. CDR1 and CDR2 from the germline V gene are MGHDK and SYGVNS. The chain's CDR3 is CASSFRGGGEAFF. The CDR3 nucleotides read TGTGCCAGCAGTTTCAGGGGCGGTGGTGAAGCTTTCTTT.

The rearrangement joins TRBV11-2 to TRBJ2-7; 7 bases map to TRBD1. The V and J ends lost 3 bases and 0 bases, in that order; junction bases with no gene match: 11. The CDR3 covers 17 residues. Germline V gene data show CDR1 as SGHAT and CDR2 as FQNNGV. The CDR3 DNA is TGTGCCAGCAGCTTGGGGTTTACAGGGGCGGCCTCCTACGAGCAGTACTTC. The encoded protein is CASSLGFTGAASYEQYF.

J is TRBJ1-2 and V is TRBV5-5; 7 nucleotides line up with TRBD1. Germline CDR1 SGHKS, CDR2 YYEKEE (reference sequence). V shed 4 bases and J 6 bases; nucleotides not matched to a gene: 12. This CDR3 is 15 amino acids long. CDR3 in DNA: TGTGCCAGCAGCCGAGAACAGGGGTCCTGGGATGGCTACACCTTC. It specifies CASSREQGSWDGYTF.

The chain has TRBV6-5 and TRBJ1-5; D is unresolved. This CDR3 has 12 residues. The germline CDR1 and CDR2 sequences are MNHEY and SVGAGI. The CDR3 DNA reads as TGTGCAACAAAGACGGGGATGGGGCCCCAGCATTTT. It encodes CATKTGMGPQHF.

The rearrangement joins TRBV11-2 to TRBJ2-1; the D is unclear. With 5 bases removed from V and 5 bases from J, the gap between germline ends came to 16 bases. Germline V gene data show CDR1 as SGHAT and CDR2 as FQNNGV. The CDR3 covers 15 residues. CDR3 sequence: CASSPVGEPNNEQFF. CDR3 coding DNA: TGTGCCAGCAGCCCCGTTGGAGAGCCCAACAATGAGCAGTTCTTC.

This chain joins TRBV6-5 and TRBJ2-1; 9 bases fit TRBD1. CDR1 is MNHEY, CDR2 SVGAGI, per germline. V lost 6 bases, J lost 8 bases, and 11 bases stayed unmatched. The CDR3 totals 15 residues. CDR3 DNA sequence: TGTGCCAGCAGCTCCGGGACAGGGTCGACGGATGAGCAGTTCTTC. This encodes CASSSGTGSTDEQFF.

The chain carries TRBV30 and TRBJ2-7, with 7 bases that match TRBD2. Trimming at V came to 2 bases and at J to 2 bases, leaving 12 bases not matched to a gene. Germline V gives CDR1 GTSNPN, CDR2 SVGIG (reference sequence). The CDR3 contains 16 residues. CDR3 amino acids: CAWSPPWASGPYEQYF. DNA for the CDR3: TGTGCCTGGAGTCCCCCTTGGGCTAGCGGTCCCTACGAGCAGTACTTC.

The rearrangement joins TRBV2 to TRBJ2-7; 7 bases line up with TRBD1. Germline V CDR1 and CDR2: SNHLY, FYNNEI. The V segment lost 7 bases and the J segment 3 bases; nucleotides outside the gene matches: 9. CDR3 length: 14 amino acids. This CDR3 reads CASIQGRVGYEQYF. The DNA of the CDR3 is TGTGCCAGCATACAGGGGAGAGTTGGCTACGAGCAGTACTTC.

The chain couples TRBV10-3 to TRBJ1-5, with D possibly TRBD1 on 6 matching bases. There are 15 residues in the CDR3. Trimming took off 0 bases at V and 7 bases at J, with 13 bases between the two ends. Germline-derived CDR1 and CDR2 are ENHRY and SYGVKD. DNA of the CDR3: TGTGCCATCAGTGAGTCGCTCCCTCAGGGGCAGCCCCAGCATTTT. Encoded protein: CAISESLPQGQPQHF.

This clone was seen repeatedly, ten times or more. The rearrangement joins TRBV20-1 to TRBJ1-2; D might be TRBD1 (6 bases). In germline, CDR1 is DFQATT, CDR2 SNEGSKA (reference sequence). This CDR3 comprises 11 residues. The V and J ends lost 2 bases and 5 bases respectively, with 6 bases between them. The CDR3 sequence is CSARQGYGYTF. CDR3 sequence (DNA): TGCAGTGCTAGACAGGGGTATGGCTACACCTTC.

This clone was counted a few times. This sequence joins TRBV10-1 and TRBJ2-1; 9 bases fit TRBD2. From germline, CDR1 is WNHNN and CDR2 SYGVQD (reference sequence). CDR3 size: 14 residues. V shed 5 bases, J shed 7 bases, and the junction held 6 bases outside the gene matches. The CDR3 spells CASSKAGGRNEQFF. DNA of the CDR3: TGCGCCAGCAGTAAAGCGGGGGGCCGTAATGAGCAGTTCTTC.

The V gene is TRBV19, the J gene TRBJ1-6; D unresolved. Germline V gene data show CDR1 as LNHDA and CDR2 as SQIVND (reference sequence). The CDR3 length is 13 residues. The V and J ends lost 2 bases and 7 bases respectively, with 6 bases between them. The CDR3 here is CASSITKNSPLHF. The CDR3 nucleotides are TGTGCCAGTAGTATAACTAAAAATTCACCCCTCCACTTT. Combining the CDR3 with reference TRBV19 and TRBJ1-6 gives the whole variable domain DGGITQSPKYLFRKEGQNVTLSCEQNLNHDAMYWYRQDPGQGLRLIYYSQIVNDFQKGDIAEGYSVSREKKESFPLTVTSAQKNPTAFYLCASSITKNSPLHFGNGTRLTVT.

J is TRBJ1-1 and V is TRBV7-2; the match to TRBD1 covers 7 bases. CDR1 and CDR2 from the germline V gene are SGHTA and FQGNSA. Trimming cost V 6 bases and J 1 base; bases outside gene matches: 8. The CDR3 has 15 residues. CDR3 loop: CASSNRGVANTEAFF. CDR3 bases: TGTGCCAGCAGTAACAGGGGAGTTGCGAACACTGAAGCTTTCTTT.

This clone was picked up many times. Here the CDR3 reads CATSAGENTEAFF. CDR3 nucleotides: TGTGCCACCAGTGCCGGGGAGAACACTGAAGCTTTCTTT. The rearrangement links TRBV24-1 to TRBJ1-1; D gene uncertain. The ends were cut back, 5 bases at V and 1 base at J, with 7 bases in the middle. The germline V gene has CDR1 KGHDR and CDR2 SFDVKD. The CDR3 loop spans 13 amino acids.

This clone was seen a single time. The V and J genes are TRBV3-1 (or the pseudogene TRBV3-2) and TRBJ1-6; no clear D gene. Germline lookup yields CDR1 LGHDT and CDR2 YNNKEL (reference sequence). The V gene lost 0 bases and the J gene lost 14 bases, with 14 bases spanning the gap. The CDR3 has 14 amino acids. Written as DNA, the CDR3 is TGTGCCAGCAGCCAAGATAGGATCGTGAGGGCCCTCCACTTT. Translation: CASSQDRIVRALHF.

The V gene is TRBV7-2, the J gene TRBJ1-4; D ambiguous. The CDR3 covers 13 residues. The ends were cut back, 0 bases at V and 5 bases at J, with 4 bases in the middle. Germline lookup yields CDR1 SGHTA and CDR2 FQGNSA. The CDR3 DNA follows: TGTGCCAGCAGCTTAGCCGTAAATGAAAAACTGTTTTTT. Translated: CASSLAVNEKLFF.

The rearrangement joins TRBV21-1 to TRBJ2-1; the table's D call TRBD2 went unverified against the DNA. TRBV21-1 is annotated as a pseudogene. The CDR3 totals 21 residues. CDR3 region: CASSKRIGGTSMAKGYNEQFF. DNA of the CDR3: TGTGCCAGCAGCAAAAGGATTGGCGGGACTTCTATGGCCAAAGGTTACAATGAGCAGTTCTTC.

The J gene is TRBJ1-1, the V gene TRBV7-6; weak D call: TRBD1 (6 bases). V lost 4 bases, J lost 6 bases, and 15 bases lay in between. CDR3 size: 14 residues. Per the germline V gene, CDR1 is SGHVS and CDR2 is FNYEAQ. The CDR3 spells CASSSQQGMAEAFF. CDR3 coding DNA: TGTGCCAGCAGCTCGCAACAGGGAATGGCTGAAGCTTTCTTT.

The V and J genes are TRBV5-1 and TRBJ1-1, with TRBD1 as a possible D gene (5 bases). This CDR3 has 16 amino acids. The V and J ends lost 0 bases and 1 base respectively, with 13 bases between them. Germline loops: CDR1 SGHRS, CDR2 YFSETQ. CDR3 loop: CASSLAVFGGNTEAFF. The DNA for the CDR3 is TGCGCCAGCAGCTTGGCGGTCTTCGGGGGGAACACTGAAGCTTTCTTT. The entire variable domain, with the rest obtained from reference TRBV5-1 and TRBJ1-1, is as follows: KAGVTQTPRYLIKTRGQQVTLSCSPISGHRSVSWYQQTPGQGLQFLFEYFSETQRNKGNFPGRFSGRQFSNSRSEMNVSTLELGDSALYLCASSLAVFGGNTEAFFGQGTRLTVV.

The chain recombines TRBV5-5 with TRBJ1-1; D unresolved. The V end was cut by 0 bases, the J end by 1 base, with 4 bases between. From germline, CDR1 is SGHKS and CDR2 YYEKEE (reference sequence). This CDR3 has 13 residues. CDR3 residues: CASSLGRNTEAFF. In DNA form, the CDR3 reads TGTGCCAGCAGCTTGGGGAGGAACACTGAAGCTTTCTTT.

This clone was counted a few times. This chain's CDR3 is CASGQRTEAFF. CDR3 sequence (DNA): TGTGCCAGCGGACAGAGGACTGAAGCTTTCTTT. The V gene is TRBV27, the J gene TRBJ1-1; tentatively, D is TRBD1 (6 bases). Deletions cut 8 bases from V and 5 bases from J, with 9 bases between. This CDR3 contains 11 residues. Germline V gene lookup returns CDR1 MNHEY and CDR2 SMNVEV (reference sequence).

This chain uses TRBV5-1 with TRBJ2-6; D is undetermined. V was trimmed by 3 bases and J by 2 bases, leaving 9 bases between them. The germline V gene has CDR1 SGHRS and CDR2 YFSETQ. The CDR3 is 15 residues long. The CDR3: CASSSARAGANVLTF. CDR3 in DNA: TGCGCCAGCAGCTCCGCCCGGGCTGGGGCCAACGTCCTGACTTTC.

The chain couples TRBV9 to TRBJ2-3; 10 nucleotides line up with TRBD2. V was pared by 0 bases and J by 2 bases, with 3 bases of the junction left unmatched. This CDR3 has 16 amino acids. Germline values: CDR1 SGDLS, CDR2 YYNGEE. The DNA for the CDR3 is TGTGCCAGCAGCGTAGCCGGACTAGCGGACACAGATACGCAGTATTTT. Its protein is CASSVAGLADTDTQYF.

The chain uses TRBV6-5 and TRBJ1-1; unclear D gene. The V end lost 7 bases, the J end lost 4 bases, and 13 bases lay between the germline ends. The CDR3 runs 13 residues. Germline values: CDR1 MNHEY, CDR2 SVGAGI. The CDR3 reads CASNSGVSTEAFF. In nucleotides, the CDR3 is TGTGCCAGCAATTCCGGGGTCAGCACTGAAGCTTTCTTT.

V gene TRBV2 combines with J gene TRBJ1-6; no clear D gene. Per the germline V gene, CDR1 is SNHLY and CDR2 is FYNNEI. Trimming removed 4 bases from V and 7 bases from J, with 8 bases in between. The CDR3 runs 13 residues. Here the CDR3 DNA reads TGTGCCAGCAGTGCGAAGGAGAATTCACCCCTCCACTTT. Residues: CASSAKENSPLHF.

The chain carries TRBV19 and TRBJ1-1, with a weak D call TRBD1 (6 bases). V lost 5 bases and J lost 5, with 18 bases in between. Germline V gene data show CDR1 as LNHDA and CDR2 as SQIVND (reference sequence). The CDR3 contains 15 residues. In nucleotides, the CDR3 is TGTGCCAGTAGTCATGGGACACAGGTTGTGACTGAAGCTTTCTTT. Protein: CASSHGTQVVTEAFF.

The chain employs TRBV5-1 and TRBJ1-5; TRBD1 agrees at 7 bases. The CDR3 is made up of 15 amino acids. Germline trimming cut 2 bases from V and 3 bases from J; bases unmatched to any gene: 5. Per germline, CDR1 SGHRS and CDR2 YFSETQ. The CDR3 loop is CASSLQGTPNQPQHF. The CDR3 DNA reads TGCGCCAGCAGCTTACAGGGGACTCCCAATCAGCCCCAGCATTTT. The complete variable domain, with remaining parts taken from reference TRBV5-1 and TRBJ1-5, reads KAGVTQTPRYLIKTRGQQVTLSCSPISGHRSVSWYQQTPGQGLQFLFEYFSETQRNKGNFPGRFSGRQFSNSRSEMNVSTLELGDSALYLCASSLQGTPNQPQHFGDGTRLSIL.

The rearrangement uses TRBV7-6 and TRBJ2-7, with 7 bases identical to TRBD1. Germline V gene lookup returns CDR1 SGHVS and CDR2 FNYEAQ. The V and J ends lost 4 bases and 0 bases, in that order; junction bases with no gene match: 9. The CDR3 consists of 16 residues. The CDR3 spells CASSSLDRVSSYEQYF. The CDR3 bases are TGTGCCAGCAGCTCACTTGACAGGGTGAGCTCCTACGAGCAGTACTTC.